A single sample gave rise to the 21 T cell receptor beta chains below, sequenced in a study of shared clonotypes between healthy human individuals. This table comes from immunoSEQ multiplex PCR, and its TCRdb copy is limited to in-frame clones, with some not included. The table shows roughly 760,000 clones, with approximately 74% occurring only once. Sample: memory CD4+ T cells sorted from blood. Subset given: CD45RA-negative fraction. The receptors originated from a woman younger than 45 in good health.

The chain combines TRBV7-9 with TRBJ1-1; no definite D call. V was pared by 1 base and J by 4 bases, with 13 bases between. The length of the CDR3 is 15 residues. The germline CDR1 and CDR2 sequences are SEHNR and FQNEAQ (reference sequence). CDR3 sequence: CASSLGQAYGTEAFF. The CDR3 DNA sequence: TGTGCCAGCAGCTTAGGCCAGGCTTATGGCACTGAAGCTTTCTTT.

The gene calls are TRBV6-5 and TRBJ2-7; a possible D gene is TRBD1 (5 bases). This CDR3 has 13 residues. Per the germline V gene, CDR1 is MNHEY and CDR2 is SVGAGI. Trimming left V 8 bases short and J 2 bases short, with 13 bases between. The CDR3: CASPYGRAYEQYF. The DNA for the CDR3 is TGTGCCAGCCCATACGGCAGGGCCTACGAGCAGTACTTC.

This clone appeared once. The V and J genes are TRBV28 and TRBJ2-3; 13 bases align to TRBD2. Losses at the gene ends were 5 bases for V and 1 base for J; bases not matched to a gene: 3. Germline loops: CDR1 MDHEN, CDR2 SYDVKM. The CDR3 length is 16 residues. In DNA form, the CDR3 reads TGTGCCAGCAGTACTAGCGGGAGGGCCCGCACAGATACGCAGTATTTT. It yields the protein CASSTSGRARTDTQYF.

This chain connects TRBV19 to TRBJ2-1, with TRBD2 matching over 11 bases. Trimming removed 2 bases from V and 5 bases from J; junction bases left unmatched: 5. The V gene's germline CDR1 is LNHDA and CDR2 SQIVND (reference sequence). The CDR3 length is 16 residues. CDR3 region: CASSIRGSGRDNEQFF. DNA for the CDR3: TGTGCCAGTAGTATACGGGGTAGCGGGAGGGACAATGAGCAGTTCTTC.

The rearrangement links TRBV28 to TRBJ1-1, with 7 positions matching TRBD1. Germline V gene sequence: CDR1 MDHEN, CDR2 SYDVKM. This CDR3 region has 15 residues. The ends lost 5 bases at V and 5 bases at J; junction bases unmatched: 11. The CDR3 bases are TGTGCCAGCAGTGCCACTACGACAGGGTTAACTGAAGCTTTCTTT. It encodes CASSATTTGLTEAFF. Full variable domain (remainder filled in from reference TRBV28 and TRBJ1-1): DVKVTQSSRYLVKRTGEKVFLECVQDMDHENMFWYRQDPGLGLRLIYFSYDVKMKEKGDIPEGYSVSREKKERFSLILESASTNQTSMYLCASSATTTGLTEAFFGQGTRLTVV.

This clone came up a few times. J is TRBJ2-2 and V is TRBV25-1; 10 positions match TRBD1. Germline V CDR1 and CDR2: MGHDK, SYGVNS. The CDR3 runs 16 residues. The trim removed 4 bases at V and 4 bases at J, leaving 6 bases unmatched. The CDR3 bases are TGTGCCAGCAGTGCTAAGACAGGGGGCACCACCGGGGAGCTGTTTTTT. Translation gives CASSAKTGGTTGELFF.

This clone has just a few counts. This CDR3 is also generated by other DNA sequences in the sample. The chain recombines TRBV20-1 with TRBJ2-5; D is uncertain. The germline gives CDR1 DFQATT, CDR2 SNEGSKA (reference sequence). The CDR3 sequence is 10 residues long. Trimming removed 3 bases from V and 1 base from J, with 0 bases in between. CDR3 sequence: CSASQETQYF. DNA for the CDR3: TGCAGTGCTAGCCAAGAGACCCAGTACTTC.

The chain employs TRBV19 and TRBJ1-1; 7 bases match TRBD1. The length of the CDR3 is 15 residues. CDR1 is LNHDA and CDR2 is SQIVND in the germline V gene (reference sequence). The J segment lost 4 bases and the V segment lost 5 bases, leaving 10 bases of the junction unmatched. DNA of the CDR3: TGTGCCAGTAGTCGAGGAACAGGGGTGGGCACTGAAGCTTTCTTT. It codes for CASSRGTGVGTEAFF.

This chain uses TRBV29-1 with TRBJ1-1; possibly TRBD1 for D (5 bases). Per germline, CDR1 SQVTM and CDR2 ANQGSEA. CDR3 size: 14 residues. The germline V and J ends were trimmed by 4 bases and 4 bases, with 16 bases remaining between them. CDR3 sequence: CSVVLGPPSTEAFF. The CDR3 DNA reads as TGCAGCGTTGTCCTGGGGCCCCCGAGCACTGAAGCTTTCTTT. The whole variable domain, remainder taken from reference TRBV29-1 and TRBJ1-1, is SAVISQKPSRDICQRGTSLTIQCQVDSQVTMMFWYRQQPGQSLTLIATANQGSEATYESGFVIDKFPISRPNLTFSTLTVSNMSPEDSSIYLCSVVLGPPSTEAFFGQGTRLTVV.

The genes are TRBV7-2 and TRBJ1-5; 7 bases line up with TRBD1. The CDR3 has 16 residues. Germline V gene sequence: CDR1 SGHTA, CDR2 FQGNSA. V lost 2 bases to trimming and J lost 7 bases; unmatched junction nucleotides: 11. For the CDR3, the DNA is TGTGCCAGCAGCTTACATGGGGCAGGGGGTTGGCAGCCCCAGCATTTT. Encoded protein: CASSLHGAGGWQPQHF.

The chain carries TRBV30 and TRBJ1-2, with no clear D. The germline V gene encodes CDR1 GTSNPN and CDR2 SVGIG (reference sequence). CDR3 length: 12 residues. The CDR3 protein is CAGRTSNYGYTF. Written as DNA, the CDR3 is TGTGCAGGGAGGACCTCTAACTATGGCTACACCTTC.

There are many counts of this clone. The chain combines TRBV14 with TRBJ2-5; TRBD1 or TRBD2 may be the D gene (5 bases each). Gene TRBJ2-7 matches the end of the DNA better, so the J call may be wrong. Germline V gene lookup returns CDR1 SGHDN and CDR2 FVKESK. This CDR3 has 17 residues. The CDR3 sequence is CASSQGRDSGFAYEQYF. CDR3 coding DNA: TGTGCCAGCAGCCAGGGGCGAGATTCGGGGTTTGCCTACGAGCAGTACTTC.

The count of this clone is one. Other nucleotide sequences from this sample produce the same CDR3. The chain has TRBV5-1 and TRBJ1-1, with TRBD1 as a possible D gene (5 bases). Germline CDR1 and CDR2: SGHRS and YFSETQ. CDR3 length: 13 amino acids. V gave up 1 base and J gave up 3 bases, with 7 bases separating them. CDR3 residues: CASSLLGDTEAFF. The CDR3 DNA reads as TGCGCCAGCAGCTTGTTGGGGGACACTGAAGCTTTCTTT.

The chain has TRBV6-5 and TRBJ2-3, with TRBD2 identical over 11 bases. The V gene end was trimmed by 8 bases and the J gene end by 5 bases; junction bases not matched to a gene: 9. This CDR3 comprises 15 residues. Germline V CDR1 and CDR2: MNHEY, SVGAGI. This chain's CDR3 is CASRITSGRVDTQYF. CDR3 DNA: TGTGCCAGCCGTATCACTAGCGGGAGAGTAGATACGCAGTATTTT.

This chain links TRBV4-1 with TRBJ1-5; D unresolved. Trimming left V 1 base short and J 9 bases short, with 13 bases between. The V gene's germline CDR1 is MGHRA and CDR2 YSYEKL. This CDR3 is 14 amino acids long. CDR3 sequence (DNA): TGCGCCAGCAGCCAAGTTACGGGCCGTAGGCCCCAGCATTTT. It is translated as CASSQVTGRRPQHF.

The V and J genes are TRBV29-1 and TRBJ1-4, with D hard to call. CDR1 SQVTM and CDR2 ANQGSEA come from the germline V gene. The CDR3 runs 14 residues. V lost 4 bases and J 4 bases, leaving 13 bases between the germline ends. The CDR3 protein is CSVGLSGGNEKLFF. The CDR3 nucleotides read TGCAGCGTTGGTTTGAGCGGCGGTAATGAAAAACTGTTTTTT.

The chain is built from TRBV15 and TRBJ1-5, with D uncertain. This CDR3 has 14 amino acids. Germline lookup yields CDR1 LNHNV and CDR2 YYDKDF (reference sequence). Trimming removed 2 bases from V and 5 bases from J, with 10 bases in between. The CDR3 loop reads CATSRILADQPQHF. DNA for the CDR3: TGTGCCACCAGCAGAATTCTGGCGGATCAGCCCCAGCATTTT.

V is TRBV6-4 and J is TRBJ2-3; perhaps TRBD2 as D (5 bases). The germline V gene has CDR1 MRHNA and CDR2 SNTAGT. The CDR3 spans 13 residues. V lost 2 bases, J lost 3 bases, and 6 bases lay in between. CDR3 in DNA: TGTGCCAGCAGTGACGAGGGAACAGATACGCAGTATTTT. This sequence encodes CASSDEGTDTQYF.

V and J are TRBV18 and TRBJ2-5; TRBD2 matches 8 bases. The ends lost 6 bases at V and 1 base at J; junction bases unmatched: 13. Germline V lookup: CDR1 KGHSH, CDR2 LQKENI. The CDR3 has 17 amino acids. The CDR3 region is CASSARSSGASQETQYF. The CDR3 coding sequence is TGTGCCAGCTCGGCCAGGAGTAGCGGGGCTAGCCAAGAGACCCAGTACTTC.

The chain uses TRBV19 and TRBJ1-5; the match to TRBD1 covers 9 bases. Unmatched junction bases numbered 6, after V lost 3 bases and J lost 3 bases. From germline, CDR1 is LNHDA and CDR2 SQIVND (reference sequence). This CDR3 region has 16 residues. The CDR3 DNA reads TGTGCCAGTAGTATTAGGACAGGGGACCTCAATCAGCCCCAGCATTTT. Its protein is CASSIRTGDLNQPQHF.

The CDR3 DNA follows: TGTGCCAGCAGCGACAGCGCTGAGACCCAGTACTTC. Protein product: CASSDSAETQYF. The rearrangement joins TRBV2 to TRBJ2-5; tentatively, D is TRBD1 (5 bases). Per germline, CDR1 SNHLY and CDR2 FYNNEI. The CDR3 runs to 12 residues. Between the trimmed V and J ends, which lost 6 bases and 5 bases, there was a span of 10 bases. The complete variable domain, with remaining parts taken from reference TRBV2 and TRBJ2-5, reads EPEVTQTPSHQVTQMGQEVILRCVPISNHLYFYWYRQILGQKVEFLVSFYNNEISEKSEIFDDQFSVERPDGSNFTLKIRSTKLEDSAMYFCASSDSAETQYFGPGTRLLVL.